This entry features one TCR beta chain sequence. The antigen remains unidentified. Read coverage stops 3 residues before the CDR3 terminus; the germline J gene supplies the remainder. Clones were read by immunoSEQ multiplex PCR, and TCRdb kept only the in-frame ones, dropping some. The sample's table shows approximately 31,000 clones. The data were taken from a study of T cells in women clearing cervical HPV infection. Study outcomes and limitations: Repertoire richness, not evenness, was significantly elevated in CIN3+ cases versus controls. TRBV6-7 relative abundance averaged approximately 0.11% in cases and less than 0.2% in controls.

The germline V gene encodes CDR1 LNHDA and CDR2 SQIVND (reference sequence). The CDR3 is 13 amino acids. The source is a woman between 18 and 70 years old with a cervical HPV16 infection that either progressed to CIN3+ or cleared (not recorded which). The sample taken for sequencing was blood buffy coat. V is TRBV19 and J is TRBJ1-1; no definite D call. The part of the CDR3 DNA that was read is TGTGCCAGTACGCGGGAGCCCTACAATGAG. Translation gives CASTREPYNE. The whole CDR3 region reads CASTREPYNEAFF.